This T cell receptor (beta chain) was captured in a study of low-dose radiotherapy and immunotherapy resistance in tumors (dated 2022 in TCRdb). For context, the study as a whole: Patients in Cohort 1 were given 0.5 Gy per fraction every 2 weeks, and the prescribed total PTV dose was 6.5 Gy. Eight patients were included in the translational analysis: three from the first dose cohort and the first five from the second dose cohort. Every two weeks, patients got intravenous cyclophosphamide at 200 mg/m2, given one day ahead of each radiation and immunotherapy administration. Trial participants were not randomized into treatment groups. Aspirin 300 mg was taken orally once daily by patients for four cycles, starting on cycle 1 day 1. For Cohort 2, the dose was 1 Gy per fraction given every two weeks, adding up to 13 Gy in total across 26 weeks. Patients were given nivolumab as a 240 mg flat dose every two weeks and ipilimumab at 1 mg/kg every six weeks, with both drugs delivered intravenously.

This clonotype was seen ten or more times. No antigen is known for it. Base qualities are not at hand, and no much larger clone is one base apart. TCRdb shows the sequencer as Illumina HiSeq 2500. Superscript III and a set of TRAV- and TRBV-specific primers were used to synthesize first-strand cDNA, so that both TCRalpha and TCRbeta chains were covered. TCRs were amplified with Phusion for approximately 20 PCR cycles using a constant-region primer together with the adapter attached to the V primers. The isolated mRNA was amplified using the MessageAmp II aRNA Amplification Kit, with in vitro transcription performed for less than 20 hours at 37 degrees C. The Dynabeads mRNA DIRECT Purification Kit was used to isolate the mRNA for TCR sequencing. Indexed Illumina adapters were added in a second Phusion PCR of 25 cycles, after which AMPure XP beads were used to purify the products. For the original study's pipeline: Custom Perl scripts pooled TCR sequences encoding the same protein, removed out-of-frame sequences and computed each clonotype's abundance. Any TCR sequence supported by only a single read was excluded from analysis. Shannon entropy, Gini index, clonality, richness, and the frequency of TCRs shared between repertoires were included as repertoire metrics. TCRdb handled the public reads itself, with Q25 trimming in fastp and clone calling in MiXCR, and kept productive beta chains. For every CDR3 protein sequence, its rows merge into one entry that carries the most common genes and DNA. TCRdb's processing, not the authors' own work, is the source of the V and J calls. This sample gives fewer than 90,000 distinct CDR3 sequences in total; approximately 17% of them show up just once. Of the sample, over 4.5% is held by the ten largest clones.

Per the publication, the time point label means: before trial treatment. Donors were enrolled in RACIN, a single-arm phase I dose-escalation trial in which nivolumab, ipilimumab, aspirin, low-dose cyclophosphamide and low-dose radiotherapy were combined. Eligible patients had advanced, TIL-negative solid tumors. Sequenced material: PBMCs, taken before treatment. The sequence was collected from a male donor with prostate cancer.

In nucleotides, the sequence is TGCAGCGTTGCCCTAGCGGGAGCGGGGCTAGCCAAAAACATTCAGTACTTC. This yields the protein CSVALAGAGLAKNIQYF. The sequence joins TRBV29-1 to TRBJ2-4; TRBD2 aligns with 10 central bases. The V end gives up 4 bases and the J end 0 bases, leaving 9 bases in the junction not matched to a gene. Taken from the germline V gene, the CDR1 and CDR2 loops are SQVTM and ANQGSEA. Measured from the cysteine to the phenylalanine, the CDR3 is 17 residues long. Only the CDR3 DNA stays, 51 bases, in frame from base 1.